This T cell receptor (beta chain) was recorded in a study of vaccination and CD4 T cells after COVID-19. Study as a whole: The convalescent population consisted of six males and four females, two of whom were of Hispanic ethnicity.

This clonotype was detected only a few times. The CDR3 covers 15 residues. CDR1 and CDR2 (germline): DFQATT, SNEGSKA (reference sequence). Trimming removed 7 bases from V and 3 bases from J; junction bases left unmatched: 10. TCRdb fed the PCR reads into MiXCR, producing one record per CDR3 protein. The sample lists approximately 17,000 distinct CDR3 sequences, 60% to 75% occurring once. The sequence was obtained from a human donor who had recovered from COVID-19. The sequenced sample was CD4+ T cells from blood, obtained after SARS-CoV-2 vaccination. V is TRBV20-1 and J is TRBJ2-2; 8 bases map to TRBD1. CDR3 in DNA: TGCAGTGGCGAACGTCAGGGGGCCGACACCGGGGAGCTGTTTTTT. Translation gives CSGERQGADTGELFF.